The source of this T cell receptor beta chain is a study of T cell responses to AZD1222 COVID-19 vaccine. About this clone itself: The antigen is undetermined.

The germline V gene encodes CDR1 LNHDA and CDR2 SQIVND (reference sequence). Between the trimmed V and J ends, which lost 2 bases and 9 bases, there was a span of 8 bases. CDR3 length: 12 residues. Some clones are missing from TCRdb's copy, which holds only in-frame ones; the method was immunoSEQ multiplex PCR. Among tens of thousands of clones listed, roughly 88% were seen once. Overall study results and limits: Among vaccine-associated CD4 TCRs, coverage spanned spike, with dominance at 160-218 and 743-854. Seropositive AZD1222 recipients at baseline numbered only 5 to 7. Donor demographics were predominantly white British with a female majority; clonal diversity may be underestimated.

The specimen was peripheral blood, collected on day 0 of AZD1222 vaccination. The source is an adult in good health. This chain joins TRBV19 and TRBJ2-1; D uncertain. The CDR3 spells CASSIRAAEQFF. The CDR3 DNA sequence: TGTGCCAGTAGTATAAGAGCTGCTGAGCAGTTCTTC. Using reference TRBV19 and TRBJ2-1 for the parts outside the CDR3, the full variable domain is DGGITQSPKYLFRKEGQNVTLSCEQNLNHDAMYWYRQDPGQGLRLIYYSQIVNDFQKGDIAEGYSVSREKKESFPLTVTSAQKNPTAFYLCASSIRAAEQFFGPGTRLTVL.